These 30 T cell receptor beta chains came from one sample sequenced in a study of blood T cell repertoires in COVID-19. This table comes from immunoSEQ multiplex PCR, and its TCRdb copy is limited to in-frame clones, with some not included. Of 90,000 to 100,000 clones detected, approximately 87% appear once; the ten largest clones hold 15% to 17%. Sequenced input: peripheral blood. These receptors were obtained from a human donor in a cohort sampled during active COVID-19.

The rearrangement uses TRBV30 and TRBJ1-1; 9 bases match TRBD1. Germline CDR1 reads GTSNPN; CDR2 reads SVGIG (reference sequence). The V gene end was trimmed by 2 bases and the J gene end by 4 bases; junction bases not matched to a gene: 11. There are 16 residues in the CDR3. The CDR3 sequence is CAWSSGTGQIGTEAFF. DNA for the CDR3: TGTGCCTGGAGTAGTGGGACAGGGCAAATTGGCACTGAAGCTTTCTTT.

The CDR3 here is CATSGVTSGRAYNEQFF. The CDR3 DNA sequence: TGTGCCACCAGTGGTGTAACTAGCGGGAGGGCCTACAATGAGCAGTTCTTC. The chain has TRBV24-1 and TRBJ2-1, with TRBD2 identical over 13 bases. Trimming cost V 5 bases and J 2 bases; bases outside gene matches: 5. The CDR3 contains 17 residues. CDR1 is KGHDR and CDR2 is SFDVKD in the germline V gene.

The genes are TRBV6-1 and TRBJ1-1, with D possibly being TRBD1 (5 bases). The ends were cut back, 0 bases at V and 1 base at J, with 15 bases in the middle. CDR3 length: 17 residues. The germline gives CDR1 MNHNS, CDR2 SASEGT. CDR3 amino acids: CASSEARIYRRNTEAFF. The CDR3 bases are TGTGCCAGCAGTGAAGCCCGGATTTACAGGAGGAACACTGAAGCTTTCTTT.

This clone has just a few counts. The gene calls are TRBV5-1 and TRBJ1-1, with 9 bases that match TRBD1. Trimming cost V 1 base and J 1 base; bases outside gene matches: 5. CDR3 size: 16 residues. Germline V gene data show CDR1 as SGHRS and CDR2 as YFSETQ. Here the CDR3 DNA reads TGCGCCAGCAGCTTGTTACAGGGGGCGGGGAACACTGAAGCTTTCTTT. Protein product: CASSLLQGAGNTEAFF.

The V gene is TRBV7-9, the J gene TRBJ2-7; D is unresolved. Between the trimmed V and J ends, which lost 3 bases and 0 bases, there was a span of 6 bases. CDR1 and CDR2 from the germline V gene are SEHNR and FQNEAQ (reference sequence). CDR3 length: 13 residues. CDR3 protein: CASSFASSYEQYF. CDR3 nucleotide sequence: TGTGCCAGCAGCTTCGCTAGCTCCTACGAGCAGTACTTC.

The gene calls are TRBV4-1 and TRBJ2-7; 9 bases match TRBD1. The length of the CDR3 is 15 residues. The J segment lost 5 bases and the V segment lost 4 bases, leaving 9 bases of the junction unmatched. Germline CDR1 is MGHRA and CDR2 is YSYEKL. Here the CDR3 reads CASSPRDRVIDEQYF. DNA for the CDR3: TGCGCCAGCAGCCCCCGGGACAGGGTCATTGACGAGCAGTACTTC.

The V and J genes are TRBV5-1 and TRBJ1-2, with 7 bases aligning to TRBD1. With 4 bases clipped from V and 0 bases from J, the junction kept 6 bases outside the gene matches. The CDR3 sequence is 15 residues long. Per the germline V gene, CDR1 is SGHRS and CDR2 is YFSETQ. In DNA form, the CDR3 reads TGCGCCAGCAGCCCCGGGACAGTAGCTAACTATGGCTACACCTTC. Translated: CASSPGTVANYGYTF.

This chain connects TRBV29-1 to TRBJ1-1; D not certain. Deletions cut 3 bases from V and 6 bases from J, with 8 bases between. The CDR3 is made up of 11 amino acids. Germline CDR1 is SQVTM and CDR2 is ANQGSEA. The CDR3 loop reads CSVDEGAEAFF. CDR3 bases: TGCAGCGTTGACGAGGGCGCTGAAGCTTTCTTT.

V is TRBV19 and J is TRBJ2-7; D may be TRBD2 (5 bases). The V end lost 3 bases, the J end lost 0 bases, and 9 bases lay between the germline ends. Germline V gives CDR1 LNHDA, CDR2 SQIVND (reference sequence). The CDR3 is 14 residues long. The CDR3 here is CASSMASSSYEQYF. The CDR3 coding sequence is TGTGCCAGTAGTATGGCTAGCTCCTCCTACGAGCAGTACTTC. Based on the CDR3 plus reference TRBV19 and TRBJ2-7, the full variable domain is DGGITQSPKYLFRKEGQNVTLSCEQNLNHDAMYWYRQDPGQGLRLIYYSQIVNDFQKGDIAEGYSVSREKKESFPLTVTSAQKNPTAFYLCASSMASSSYEQYFGPGTRLTVT.

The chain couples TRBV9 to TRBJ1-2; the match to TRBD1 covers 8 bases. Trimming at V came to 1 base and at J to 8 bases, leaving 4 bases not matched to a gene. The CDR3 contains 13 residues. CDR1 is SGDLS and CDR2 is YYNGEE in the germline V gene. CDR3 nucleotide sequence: TGTGCCAGCAGCGTAACGGGACAGGTCGGCTACACCTTC. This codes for CASSVTGQVGYTF.

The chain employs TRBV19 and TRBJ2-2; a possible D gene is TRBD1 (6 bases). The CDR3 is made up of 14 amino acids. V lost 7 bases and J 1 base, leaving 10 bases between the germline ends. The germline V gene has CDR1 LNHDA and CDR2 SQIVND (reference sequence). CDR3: CASISGQNTGELFF. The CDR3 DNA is TGTGCCAGTATATCGGGACAGAACACCGGGGAGCTGTTTTTT.

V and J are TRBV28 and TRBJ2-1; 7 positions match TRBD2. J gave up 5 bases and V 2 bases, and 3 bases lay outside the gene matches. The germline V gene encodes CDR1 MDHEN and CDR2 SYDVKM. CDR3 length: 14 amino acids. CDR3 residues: CASSLVGTNNEQFF. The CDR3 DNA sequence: TGTGCCAGCAGTTTAGTCGGGACTAACAATGAGCAGTTCTTC. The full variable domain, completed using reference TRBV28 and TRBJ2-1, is DVKVTQSSRYLVKRTGEKVFLECVQDMDHENMFWYRQDPGLGLRLIYFSYDVKMKEKGDIPEGYSVSREKKERFSLILESASTNQTSMYLCASSLVGTNNEQFFGPGTRLTVL.

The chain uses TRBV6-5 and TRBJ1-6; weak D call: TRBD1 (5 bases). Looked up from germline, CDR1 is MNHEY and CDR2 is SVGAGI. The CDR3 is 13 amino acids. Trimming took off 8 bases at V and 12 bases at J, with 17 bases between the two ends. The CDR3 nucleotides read TGTGCCAGCGGGTTGGATCAGGGACTACCCCTCCACTTT. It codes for CASGLDQGLPLHF.

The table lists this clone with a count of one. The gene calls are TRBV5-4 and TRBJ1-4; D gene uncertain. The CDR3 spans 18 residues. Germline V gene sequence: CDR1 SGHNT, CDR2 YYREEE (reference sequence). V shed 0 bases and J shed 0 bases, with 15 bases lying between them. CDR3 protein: CASSLGAARSATNEKLFF. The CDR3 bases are TGTGCCAGCAGCTTGGGGGCAGCTCGATCTGCAACTAATGAAAAACTGTTTTTT.

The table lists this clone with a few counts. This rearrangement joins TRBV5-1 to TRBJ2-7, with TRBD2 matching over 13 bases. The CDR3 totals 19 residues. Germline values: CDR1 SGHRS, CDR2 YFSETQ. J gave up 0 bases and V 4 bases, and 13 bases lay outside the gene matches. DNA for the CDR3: TGCGCCAGCAGCCTGATATCGGGACTAGCGGGAACAGGCTCCTACGAGCAGTACTTC. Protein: CASSLISGLAGTGSYEQYF.

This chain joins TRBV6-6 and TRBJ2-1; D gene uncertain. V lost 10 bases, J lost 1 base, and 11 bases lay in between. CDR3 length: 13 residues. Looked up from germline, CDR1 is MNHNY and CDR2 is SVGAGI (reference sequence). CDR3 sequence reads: CAILLESYNEQFF. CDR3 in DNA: TGTGCCATCCTGTTGGAGTCCTACAATGAGCAGTTCTTC.

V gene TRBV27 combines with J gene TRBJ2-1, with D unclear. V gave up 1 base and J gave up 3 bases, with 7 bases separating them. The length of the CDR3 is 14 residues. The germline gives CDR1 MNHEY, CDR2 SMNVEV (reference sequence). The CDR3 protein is CASSLYGVYNEQFF. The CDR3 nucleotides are TGTGCCAGCAGTTTATACGGTGTCTACAATGAGCAGTTCTTC.

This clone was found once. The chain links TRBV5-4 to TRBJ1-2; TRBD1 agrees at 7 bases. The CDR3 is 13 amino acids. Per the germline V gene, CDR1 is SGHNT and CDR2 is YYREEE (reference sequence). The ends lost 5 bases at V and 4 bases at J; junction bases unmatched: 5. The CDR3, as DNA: TGTGCCAGCAGTCCCGACAGGGTCTATGGCTACACCTTC. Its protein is CASSPDRVYGYTF.

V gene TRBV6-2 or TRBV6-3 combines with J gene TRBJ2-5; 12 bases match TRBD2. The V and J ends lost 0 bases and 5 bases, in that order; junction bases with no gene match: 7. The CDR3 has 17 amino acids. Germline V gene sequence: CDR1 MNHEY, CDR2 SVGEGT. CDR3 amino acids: CASSYSTSGSRGETQYF. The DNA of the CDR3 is TGTGCCAGCAGTTACTCGACTAGCGGGAGCCGCGGTGAGACCCAGTACTTC.

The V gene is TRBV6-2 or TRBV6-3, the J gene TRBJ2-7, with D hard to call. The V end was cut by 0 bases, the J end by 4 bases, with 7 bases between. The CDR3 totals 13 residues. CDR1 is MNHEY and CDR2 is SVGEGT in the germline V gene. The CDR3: CASSYSSEYEQYF. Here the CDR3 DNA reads TGTGCCAGCAGTTACTCGTCCGAGTACGAGCAGTACTTC.

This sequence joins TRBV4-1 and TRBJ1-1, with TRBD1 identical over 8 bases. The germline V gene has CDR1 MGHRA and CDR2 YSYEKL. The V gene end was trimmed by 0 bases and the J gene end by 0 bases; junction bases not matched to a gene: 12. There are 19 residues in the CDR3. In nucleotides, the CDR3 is TGCGCCAGCAGCCAAGATCGGAGACAGGGGTTTTTGATGAACACTGAAGCTTTCTTT. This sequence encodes CASSQDRRQGFLMNTEAFF.

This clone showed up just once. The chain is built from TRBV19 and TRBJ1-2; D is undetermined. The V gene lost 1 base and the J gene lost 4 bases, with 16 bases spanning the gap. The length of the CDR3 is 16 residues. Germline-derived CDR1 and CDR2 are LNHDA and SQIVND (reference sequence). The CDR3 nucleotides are TGTGCCAGTAGTATAGGTCAAGATGTCAGATTCTATGGCTACACCTTC. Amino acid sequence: CASSIGQDVRFYGYTF.

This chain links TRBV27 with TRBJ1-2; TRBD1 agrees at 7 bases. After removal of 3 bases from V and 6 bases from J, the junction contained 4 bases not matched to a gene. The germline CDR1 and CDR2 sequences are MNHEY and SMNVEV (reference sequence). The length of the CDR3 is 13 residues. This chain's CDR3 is CASSLTTGNGYTF. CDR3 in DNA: TGTGCCAGCAGTTTGACGACAGGGAATGGCTACACCTTC.

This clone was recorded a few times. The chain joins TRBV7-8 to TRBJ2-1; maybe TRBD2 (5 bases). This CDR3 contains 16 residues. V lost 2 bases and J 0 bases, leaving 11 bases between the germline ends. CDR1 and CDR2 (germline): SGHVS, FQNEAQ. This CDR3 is CASSLRRVVSYNEQFF. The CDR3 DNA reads TGTGCCAGCAGCTTAAGGCGGGTGGTCTCCTACAATGAGCAGTTCTTC.

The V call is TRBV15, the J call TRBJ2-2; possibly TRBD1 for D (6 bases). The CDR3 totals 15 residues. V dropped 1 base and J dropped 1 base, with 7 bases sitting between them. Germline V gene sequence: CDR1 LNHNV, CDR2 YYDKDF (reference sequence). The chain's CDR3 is CATSRGGGNTGELFF. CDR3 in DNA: TGTGCCACCAGCAGAGGAGGGGGGAACACCGGGGAGCTGTTTTTT.

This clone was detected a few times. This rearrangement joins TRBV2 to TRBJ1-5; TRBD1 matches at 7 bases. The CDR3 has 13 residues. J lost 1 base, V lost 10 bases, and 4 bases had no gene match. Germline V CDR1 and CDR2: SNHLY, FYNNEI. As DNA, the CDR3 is TGTGCCACACAACAGGGGAGCAATCAGCCCCAGCATTTT. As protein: CATQQGSNQPQHF.

This CDR3 reads CASSLSGGTQETQYF. For the CDR3, the DNA is TGTGCCAGCAGCTTGAGCGGGGGTACTCAAGAGACCCAGTACTTC. J is TRBJ2-5 and V is TRBV5-4; 8 bases line up with TRBD2. J gave up 2 bases and V 1 base, and 4 bases lay outside the gene matches. The CDR3 extends over 15 amino acids. CDR1 and CDR2 (germline): SGHNT, YYREEE (reference sequence).

CDR3 bases: TGCAGCGTTGACAATCGGGGATGGCTAGCGGGAGGGAGGGAGCCATCAGATACGCAGTATTTT. Protein: CSVDNRGWLAGGREPSDTQYF. The V call is TRBV29-1, the J call TRBJ2-3, with 12 bases aligning to TRBD2. The germline V gene has CDR1 SQVTM and CDR2 ANQGSEA. The CDR3 spans 21 residues. Losses at the gene ends were 3 bases for V and 4 bases for J; bases not matched to a gene: 23.

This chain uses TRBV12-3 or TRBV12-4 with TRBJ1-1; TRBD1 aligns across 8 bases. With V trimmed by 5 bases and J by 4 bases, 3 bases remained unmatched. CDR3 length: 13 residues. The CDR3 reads CASSIDRGTEAFF. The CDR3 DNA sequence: TGTGCCAGCAGTATCGACAGGGGCACTGAAGCTTTCTTT.

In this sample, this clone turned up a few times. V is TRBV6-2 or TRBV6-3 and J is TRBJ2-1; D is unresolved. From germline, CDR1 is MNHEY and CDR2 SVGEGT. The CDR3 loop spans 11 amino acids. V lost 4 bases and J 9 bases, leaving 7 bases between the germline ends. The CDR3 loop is CASSSGIEQFF. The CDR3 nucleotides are TGTGCCAGCAGTTCCGGTATTGAGCAGTTCTTC.